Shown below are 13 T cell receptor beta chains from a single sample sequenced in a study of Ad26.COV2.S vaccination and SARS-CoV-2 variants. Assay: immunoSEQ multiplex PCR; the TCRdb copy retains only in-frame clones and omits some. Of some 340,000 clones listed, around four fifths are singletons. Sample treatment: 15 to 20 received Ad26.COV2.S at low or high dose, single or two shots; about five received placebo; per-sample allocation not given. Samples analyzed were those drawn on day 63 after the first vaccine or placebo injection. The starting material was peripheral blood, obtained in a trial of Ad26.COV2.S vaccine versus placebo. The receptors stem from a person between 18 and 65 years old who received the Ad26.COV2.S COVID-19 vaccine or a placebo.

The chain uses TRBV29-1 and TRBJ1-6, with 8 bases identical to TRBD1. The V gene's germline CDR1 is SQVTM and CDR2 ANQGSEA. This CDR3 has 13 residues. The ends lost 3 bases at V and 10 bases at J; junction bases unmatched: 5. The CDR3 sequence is CSVDPGGGSPLHF. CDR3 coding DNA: TGCAGCGTTGACCCAGGGGGCGGCTCACCCCTCCACTTT.

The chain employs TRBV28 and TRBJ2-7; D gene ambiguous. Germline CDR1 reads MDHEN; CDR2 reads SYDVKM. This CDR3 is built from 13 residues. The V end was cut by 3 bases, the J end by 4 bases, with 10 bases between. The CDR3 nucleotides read TGTGCCAGCAGTTTTCTCGCGCGTTACGAGCAGTACTTC. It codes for CASSFLARYEQYF.

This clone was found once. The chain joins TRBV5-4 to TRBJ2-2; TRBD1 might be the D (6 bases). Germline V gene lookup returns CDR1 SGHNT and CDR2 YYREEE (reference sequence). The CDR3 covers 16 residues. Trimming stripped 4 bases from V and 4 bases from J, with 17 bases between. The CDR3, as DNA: TGTGCCAGCAGCCGCCTCCTCGGACAGCCCACCGGGGAGCTGTTTTTT. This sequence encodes CASSRLLGQPTGELFF.

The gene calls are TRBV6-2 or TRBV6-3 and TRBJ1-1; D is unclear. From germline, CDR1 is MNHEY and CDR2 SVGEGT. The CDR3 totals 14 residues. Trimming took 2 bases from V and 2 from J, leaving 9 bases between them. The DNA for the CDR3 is TGTGCCAGCAGTTACGTAGGCCCTAACACTGAAGCTTTCTTT. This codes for CASSYVGPNTEAFF.

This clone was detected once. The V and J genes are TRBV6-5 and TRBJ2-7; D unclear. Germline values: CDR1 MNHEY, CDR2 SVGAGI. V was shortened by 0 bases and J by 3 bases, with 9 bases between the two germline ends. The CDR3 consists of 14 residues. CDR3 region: CASSYSHGYYEQYF. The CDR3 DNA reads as TGTGCCAGCAGTTACTCGCACGGATACTACGAGCAGTACTTC.

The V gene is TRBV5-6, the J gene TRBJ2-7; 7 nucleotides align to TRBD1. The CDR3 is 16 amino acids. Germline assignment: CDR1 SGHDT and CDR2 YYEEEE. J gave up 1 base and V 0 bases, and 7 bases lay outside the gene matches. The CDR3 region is CASSLASGTASYEQYF. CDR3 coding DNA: TGTGCCAGCAGCTTGGCATCCGGGACAGCATCCTACGAGCAGTACTTC.

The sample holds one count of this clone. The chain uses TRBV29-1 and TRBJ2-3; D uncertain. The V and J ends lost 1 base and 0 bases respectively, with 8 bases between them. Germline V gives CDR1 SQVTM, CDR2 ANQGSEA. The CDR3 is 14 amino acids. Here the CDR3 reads CSVEGWTSTDTQYF. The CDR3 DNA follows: TGCAGCGTTGAAGGGTGGACCAGCACAGATACGCAGTATTTT.

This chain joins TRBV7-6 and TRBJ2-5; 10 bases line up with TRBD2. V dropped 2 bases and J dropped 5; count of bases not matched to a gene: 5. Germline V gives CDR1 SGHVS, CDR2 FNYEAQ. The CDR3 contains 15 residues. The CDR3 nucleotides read TGTGCCAGCAGCTTATTAGCGGGGGGAAGGGAGACCCAGTACTTC. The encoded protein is CASSLLAGGRETQYF.

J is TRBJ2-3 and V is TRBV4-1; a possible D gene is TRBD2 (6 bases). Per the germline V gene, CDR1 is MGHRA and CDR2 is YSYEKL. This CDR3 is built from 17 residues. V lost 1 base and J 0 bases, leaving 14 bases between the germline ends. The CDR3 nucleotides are TGCGCCAGCAGCCAAGTGAGGAGGGCTACTAGCACAGATACGCAGTATTTT. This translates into CASSQVRRATSTDTQYF.

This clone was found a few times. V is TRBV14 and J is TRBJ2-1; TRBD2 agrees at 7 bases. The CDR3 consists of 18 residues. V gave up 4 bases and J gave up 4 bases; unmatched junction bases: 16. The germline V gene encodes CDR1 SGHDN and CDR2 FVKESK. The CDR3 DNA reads TGTGCCAGCAGCCCCCCGGTCGGTCTAGCGGTTAAATACAATGAGCAGTTCTTC. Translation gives CASSPPVGLAVKYNEQFF.

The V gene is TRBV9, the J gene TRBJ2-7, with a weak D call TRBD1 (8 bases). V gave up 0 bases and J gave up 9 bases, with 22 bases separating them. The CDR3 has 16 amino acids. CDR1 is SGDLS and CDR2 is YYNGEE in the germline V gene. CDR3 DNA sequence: TGTGCCAGCAGCGTAGAAACAGGGGGGTATAGCGGGTCGCAGTACTTC. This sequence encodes CASSVETGGYSGSQYF.

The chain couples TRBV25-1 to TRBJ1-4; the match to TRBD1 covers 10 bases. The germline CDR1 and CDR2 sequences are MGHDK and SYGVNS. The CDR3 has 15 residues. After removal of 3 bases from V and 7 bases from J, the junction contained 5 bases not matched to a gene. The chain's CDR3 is CASSEGQGWGEKLFF. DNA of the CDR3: TGTGCCAGCAGTGAGGGACAGGGGTGGGGTGAAAAACTGTTTTTT. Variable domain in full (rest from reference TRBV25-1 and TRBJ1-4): EADIYQTPRYLVIGTGKKITLECSQTMGHDKMYWYQQDPGMELHLIHYSYGVNSTEKGDLSSESTVSRIRTEHFPLTLESARPSHTSQYLCASSEGQGWGEKLFFGSGTQLSVL.

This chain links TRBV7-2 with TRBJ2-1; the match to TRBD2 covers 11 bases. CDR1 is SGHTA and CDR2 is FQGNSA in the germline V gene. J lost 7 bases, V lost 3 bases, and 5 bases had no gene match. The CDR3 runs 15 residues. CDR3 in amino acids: CASSFSGGVRNEQFF. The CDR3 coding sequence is TGTGCCAGCAGCTTTAGCGGGGGGGTTCGGAATGAGCAGTTCTTC.